These 21 T cell receptor beta chains were sequenced from one sample in a study of T-cell reconstitution after alpha-beta-depleted transplantation in children. Unique molecular identifiers were incorporated during preparation of the TCRbeta library. TCRdb processed the PCR reads anew with MiXCR; each CDR3 protein has one entry. The repertoire holds 210,000 or so distinct CDR3 sequences, with roughly a tenth as singletons. This sample comprised PBMCs, obtained before TCRalphabeta/CD19-depleted stem cell transplant. The receptor source for this set is a child in the first two years of life with acute myeloid leukemia, due to receive a stem cell transplant.

This clonotype was seen repeatedly, ten times or more. The chain employs TRBV7-8 and TRBJ2-7; 11 bases align to TRBD2. V lost 1 base, J lost 6 bases, and 17 bases stayed unmatched. This CDR3 region has 19 residues. CDR1 and CDR2 from the germline V gene are SGHVS and FQNEAQ. CDR3 DNA: TGTGCCAGCAGCTTAGAAATAGCGGGAGGGCCACCGCGGTTTTTCGAGCAGTACTTC. This sequence encodes CASSLEIAGGPPRFFEQYF.

This clonotype has a count of ten or more. The chain links TRBV6-5 to TRBJ2-4; TRBD2 might be the D (5 bases). The ends were cut back, 0 bases at V and 6 bases at J, with 12 bases in the middle. Germline-derived CDR1 and CDR2 are MNHEY and SVGAGI. The CDR3 sequence is 15 residues long. CDR3 DNA: TGTGCCAGCAGTTACTCGTCCGGGGAGAGAAACATTCAGTACTTC. This gives the protein CASSYSSGERNIQYF.

The sample holds many counts of this clonotype. This chain uses TRBV7-7 with TRBJ2-1; D possibly corresponds to TRBD2 (6 bases). Trimming took off 1 base at V and 7 bases at J, with 20 bases between the two ends. Germline-derived CDR1 and CDR2 are SSHAT and FNYEAQ (reference sequence). CDR3 length: 17 residues. Here the CDR3 reads CASSLESPTGVANEQFF. DNA of the CDR3: TGTGCCAGCAGCTTAGAATCCCCAACGGGAGTAGCAAATGAGCAGTTCTTC.

This clonotype was detected many times. The CDR3 loop is CASSSTTSGALYEQYF. CDR3 DNA sequence: TGTGCCAGCAGCTCAACAACTAGCGGGGCCCTCTACGAGCAGTACTTC. The V gene is TRBV11-1, the J gene TRBJ2-7, with 10 bases aligning to TRBD2. Trimming cost V 4 bases and J 3 bases; bases outside gene matches: 9. The CDR3 is 16 residues long. The germline V gene encodes CDR1 SGHAT and CDR2 FQDESV (reference sequence).

A single count supports this clonotype. The rearrangement joins TRBV20-1 to TRBJ2-7; 8 nucleotides match TRBD1. The CDR3 has 15 residues. Looked up from germline, CDR1 is DFQATT and CDR2 is SNEGSKA (reference sequence). CDR3 sequence reads: CIAGRAGGRSYEQYF. The CDR3 nucleotides read TGCATCGCGGGCCGGGCAGGGGGCCGCTCCTACGAGCAGTACTTC.

This clonotype was detected only once. The V gene is TRBV6-2 or TRBV6-3, the J gene TRBJ2-7; D uncertain. The CDR3 totals 14 residues. Trimming removed 0 bases at V and 1 base at J, with 7 bases between. CDR1 and CDR2 (germline): MNHEY, SVGEGT. CDR3 protein: CASSYSSVSYEQYF. CDR3 coding DNA: TGTGCCAGCAGTTACTCGTCAGTTTCCTACGAGCAGTACTTC.

Many counts were recorded for this clonotype. The V and J genes are TRBV20-1 and TRBJ2-1; 8 nucleotides match TRBD1. The CDR3 consists of 14 residues. Germline V lookup: CDR1 DFQATT, CDR2 SNEGSKA (reference sequence). With 6 bases clipped from V and 6 bases from J, the junction kept 10 bases outside the gene matches. The DNA of the CDR3 is TGCAGTGCCGTCGGGACAGGAACCTTCAATGAGCAGTTCTTC. Its translation is CSAVGTGTFNEQFF.

This clonotype was detected many times. The genes are TRBV5-1 and TRBJ2-2; D unresolved. This CDR3 comprises 15 residues. Trimming removed 0 bases at V and 4 bases at J, with 10 bases between. Germline CDR1 and CDR2: SGHRS and YFSETQ. The CDR3 here is CASSLVATTTGELFF. The CDR3 DNA reads TGCGCCAGCAGCTTGGTTGCTACAACCACCGGGGAGCTGTTTTTT.

This CDR3 is CAYQSVGLLFF. CDR3 nucleotides: TGTGCCTACCAATCGGTGGGATTGCTGTTTTTT. V is TRBV30 and J is TRBJ2-2; D gene ambiguous. The CDR3 runs 11 residues. The V end lost 7 bases, the J end lost 13 bases, and 16 bases lay between the germline ends. Per the germline V gene, CDR1 is GTSNPN and CDR2 is SVGIG (reference sequence).

V is TRBV20-1 and J is TRBJ1-2; a possible D gene is TRBD1 (5 bases). The CDR3 has 15 amino acids. Germline V CDR1 and CDR2: DFQATT, SNEGSKA (reference sequence). CDR3 loop: CILPVLGEANYGYTF. CDR3 sequence (DNA): TGCATCTTACCAGTCTTGGGGGAAGCTAACTATGGCTACACCTTC.

This clonotype was seen many times. The CDR3 coding sequence is TGCAGTGCTAGATATGCGGGAGGCCCAGAGACCCAGTACTTC. This gives the protein CSARYAGGPETQYF. The chain has TRBV20-1 and TRBJ2-5; 8 nucleotides align to TRBD2. V shed 2 bases, J shed 4 bases, and the junction held 6 bases outside the gene matches. The CDR3 is made up of 14 amino acids. CDR1 DFQATT and CDR2 SNEGSKA come from the germline V gene (reference sequence).

This clonotype has a count of ten or more. This sequence joins TRBV6-2 or TRBV6-3 and TRBJ2-3; D possibly corresponds to TRBD2 (5 bases). Germline values: CDR1 MNHEY, CDR2 SVGEGT. The CDR3 covers 16 residues. V dropped 2 bases and J dropped 4 bases, with 16 bases sitting between them. CDR3 sequence (DNA): TGTGCCAGCAGTTACGGTCCGGGAATGGGGTCAGATACGCAGTATTTT. This translates into CASSYGPGMGSDTQYF.

This clonotype occurred many times. The chain recombines TRBV5-1 with TRBJ1-5; 9 bases are shared with TRBD1. The junction had 5 bases not matched to a gene; V was cut back by 1 base and J by 6 bases. CDR1 SGHRS and CDR2 YFSETQ come from the germline V gene. The CDR3 contains 15 residues. The CDR3 DNA sequence: TGCGCCAGCAGCTTGACGGGGACAGGGTCTCAGCCCCAGCATTTT. It codes for CASSLTGTGSQPQHF.

This clonotype was observed at least ten times. The chain recombines TRBV24-1 with TRBJ2-5; D ambiguous. CDR1 and CDR2 from the germline V gene are KGHDR and SFDVKD. This CDR3 has 16 residues. V lost 4 bases to trimming and J lost 1 base, with 15 bases between them. The CDR3 loop reads CATSDLKEVPQETQYF. In nucleotides, the CDR3 is TGTGCCACCAGTGACTTGAAAGAGGTCCCCCAAGAGACCCAGTACTTC.

The V and J genes are TRBV7-7 and TRBJ2-3; the D is unclear. CDR1 SSHAT and CDR2 FNYEAQ come from the germline V gene (reference sequence). This CDR3 is 14 amino acids long. V was shortened by 5 bases and J by 7 bases, with 16 bases between the two germline ends. CDR3 nucleotides: TGTGCCAGCAGCCCCGGACCCTCCCCCAATACGCAGTATTTT. It specifies CASSPGPSPNTQYF. Filled out from reference TRBV7-7 and TRBJ2-3, the complete variable domain reads GAGVSQSPRYKVTKRGQDVTLRCDPISSHATLYWYQQALGQGPEFLTYFNYEAQPDKSGLPSDRFSAERPEGSISTLTIQRTEQRDSAMYRCASSPGPSPNTQYFGPGTRLTVL.

This clonotype was seen at least ten times. The genes are TRBV7-2 and TRBJ2-7; D is unclear. Germline CDR1 and CDR2: SGHTA and FQGNSA. The CDR3 sequence is 13 residues long. V was pared by 6 bases and J by 5 bases, with 14 bases between. DNA of the CDR3: TGTGCCAGCAGGTTACCTTCAGTAGACGAGCAGTACTTC. It encodes CASRLPSVDEQYF.

Ten or more counts support this clonotype. The chain links TRBV12-3 or TRBV12-4 to TRBJ1-2; D is unclear. The CDR3 has 13 amino acids. Trimming cost V 4 bases and J 8 bases, with 14 bases left between them. The CDR3 region is CASSYGYKLGYTF. DNA of the CDR3: TGTGCCAGCAGTTATGGATACAAACTGGGCTACACCTTC.

This clonotype occurred many times. This chain uses TRBV5-1 with TRBJ2-7, with D unresolved. There are 14 residues in the CDR3. V lost 7 bases, J lost 4 bases, and 18 bases lay in between. The V gene's germline CDR1 is SGHRS and CDR2 YFSETQ. CDR3 nucleotide sequence: TGCGCCAGCTTTCCGGTTCCAGGTGGGTACGAGCAGTACTTC. Residues: CASFPVPGGYEQYF.

At least ten counts were recorded for this clonotype. The chain recombines TRBV4-2 with TRBJ2-2, with TRBD2 identical over 12 bases. The V gene end was trimmed by 4 bases and the J gene end by 0 bases; junction bases not matched to a gene: 6. The CDR3 totals 18 residues. The germline CDR1 and CDR2 sequences are LGHNA and YNFKEQ. The CDR3 loop reads CASSPRLAGVTNTGELFF. DNA for the CDR3: TGTGCCAGCAGCCCCCGACTAGCGGGAGTAACGAACACCGGGGAGCTGTTTTTT.

This clonotype was observed at least ten times. V gene TRBV7-2 combines with J gene TRBJ2-1; TRBD1 matches at 10 bases. The germline gives CDR1 SGHTA, CDR2 FQGNSA. The CDR3 is made up of 17 amino acids. The V and J ends lost 5 bases and 0 bases, in that order; junction bases with no gene match: 7. The CDR3 here is CASSRPRTGGSYNEQFF. The CDR3 nucleotides are TGTGCCAGCAGCCGGCCTCGGACAGGGGGCTCCTACAATGAGCAGTTCTTC.

This clonotype was seen at least ten times. This chain uses TRBV5-1 with TRBJ1-3; D unresolved. The CDR3 runs 15 residues. V was cut by 4 bases and J by 0 bases, with 11 bases left in between. Germline V gene sequence: CDR1 SGHRS, CDR2 YFSETQ. The CDR3 coding sequence is TGCGCCAGCAGCCTGGACGGGGACTCTGGAAACACCATATATTTT. Translated: CASSLDGDSGNTIYF. Variable domain in full (rest from reference TRBV5-1 and TRBJ1-3): KAGVTQTPRYLIKTRGQQVTLSCSPISGHRSVSWYQQTPGQGLQFLFEYFSETQRNKGNFPGRFSGRQFSNSRSEMNVSTLELGDSALYLCASSLDGDSGNTIYFGEGSWLTVV.